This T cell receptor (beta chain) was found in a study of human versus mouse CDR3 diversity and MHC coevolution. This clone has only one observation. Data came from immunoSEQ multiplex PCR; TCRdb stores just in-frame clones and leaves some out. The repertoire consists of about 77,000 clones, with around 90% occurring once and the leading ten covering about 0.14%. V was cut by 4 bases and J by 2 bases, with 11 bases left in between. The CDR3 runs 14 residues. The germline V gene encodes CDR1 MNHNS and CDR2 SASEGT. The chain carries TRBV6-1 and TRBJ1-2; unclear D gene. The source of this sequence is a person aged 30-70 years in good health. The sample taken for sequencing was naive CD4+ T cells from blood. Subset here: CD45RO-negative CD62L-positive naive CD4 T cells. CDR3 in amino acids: CASSGAAGNYGYTF. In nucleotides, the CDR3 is TGTGCCAGCAGTGGAGCCGCGGGAAACTATGGCTACACCTTC.